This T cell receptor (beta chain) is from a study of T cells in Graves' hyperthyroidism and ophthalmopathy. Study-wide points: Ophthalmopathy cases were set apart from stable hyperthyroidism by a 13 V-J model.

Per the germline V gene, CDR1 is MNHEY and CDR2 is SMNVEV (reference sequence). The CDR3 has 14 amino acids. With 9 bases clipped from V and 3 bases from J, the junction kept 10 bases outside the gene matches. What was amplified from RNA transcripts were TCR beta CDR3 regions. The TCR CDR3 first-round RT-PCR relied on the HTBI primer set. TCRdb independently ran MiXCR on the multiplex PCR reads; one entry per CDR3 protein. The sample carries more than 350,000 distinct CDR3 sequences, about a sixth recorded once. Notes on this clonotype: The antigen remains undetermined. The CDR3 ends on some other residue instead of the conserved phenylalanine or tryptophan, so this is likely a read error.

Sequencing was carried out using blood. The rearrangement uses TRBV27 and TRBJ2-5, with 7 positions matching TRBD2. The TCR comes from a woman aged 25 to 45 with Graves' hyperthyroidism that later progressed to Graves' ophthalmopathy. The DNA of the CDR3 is TGTGCCAGTAAACCGGGACTACCGAAAGAGACCCAGTACCTC. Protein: CASKPGLPKETQYL.